This T cell receptor beta chain was sequenced during a study of T cells in Graves' hyperthyroidism and ophthalmopathy. Of note for this clonotype: Its antigen is not identified.

Diagnoses were established using clinical symptoms, serum thyroxine and TRAb, thyroid ultrasound and orbital computed tomography. Germline CDR1 and CDR2: SNHLY and FYNNEI. This CDR3 has 15 amino acids. Trimming took off 4 bases at V and 0 bases at J, with 12 bases between the two ends. Study observations and caveats: Ophthalmopathy was predicted by the model a median of approximately 6 months ahead of onset. The authors' 13 V-J model separated ophthalmopathy from stable hyperthyroidism.

From RNA transcripts, TCR beta CDR3 regions were amplified. Carried out on the TCR CDR3, a first-round RT-PCR used the HTBI primer set. TCRdb redid the calling of the multiplex PCR reads with MiXCR, one entry per CDR3 protein. Seen here are about 700,000 distinct CDR3 sequences, over 40% observed once, and the top ten hold roughly 6.5%. The source of this sequence is an adult man with Graves' disease, either hyperthyroidism or ophthalmopathy (not recorded which). Sequenced material: peripheral blood or thyroid tissue (not recorded which). This chain uses TRBV2 with TRBJ2-5; either TRBD1 or TRBD2 may supply D (5 bases each). The CDR3 sequence: CASSGGSPYQETQYF. Here the CDR3 DNA reads TGTGCCAGCAGTGGGGGGTCCCCGTACCAAGAGACCCAGTACTTC.